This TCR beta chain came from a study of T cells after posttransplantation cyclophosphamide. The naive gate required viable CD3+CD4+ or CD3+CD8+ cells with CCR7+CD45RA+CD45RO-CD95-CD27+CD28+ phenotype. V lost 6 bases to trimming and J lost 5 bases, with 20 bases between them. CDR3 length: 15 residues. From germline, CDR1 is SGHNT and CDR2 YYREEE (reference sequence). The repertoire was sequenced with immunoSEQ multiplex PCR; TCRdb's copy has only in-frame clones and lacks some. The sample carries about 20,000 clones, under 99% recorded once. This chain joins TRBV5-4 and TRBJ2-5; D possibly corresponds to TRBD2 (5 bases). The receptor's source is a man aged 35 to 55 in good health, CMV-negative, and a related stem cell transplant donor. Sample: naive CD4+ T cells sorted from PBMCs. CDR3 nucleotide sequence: TGTGCCAGCACCTCAAACGACGGATCGGGGGAGACCCAGTACTTC. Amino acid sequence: CASTSNDGSGETQYF.